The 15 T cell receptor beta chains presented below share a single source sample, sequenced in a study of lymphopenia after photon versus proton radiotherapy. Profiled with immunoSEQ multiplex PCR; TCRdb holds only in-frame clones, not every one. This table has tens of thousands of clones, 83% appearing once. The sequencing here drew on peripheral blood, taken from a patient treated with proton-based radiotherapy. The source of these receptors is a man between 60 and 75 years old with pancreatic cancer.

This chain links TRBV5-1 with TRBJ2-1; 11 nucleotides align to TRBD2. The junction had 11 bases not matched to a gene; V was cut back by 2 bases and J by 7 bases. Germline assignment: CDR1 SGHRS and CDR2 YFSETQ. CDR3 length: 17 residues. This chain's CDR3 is CASSFLPSGRTFNEQFF. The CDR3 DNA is TGCGCCAGCAGCTTCCTTCCTAGCGGGAGGACGTTTAATGAGCAGTTCTTC. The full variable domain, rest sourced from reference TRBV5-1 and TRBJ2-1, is KAGVTQTPRYLIKTRGQQVTLSCSPISGHRSVSWYQQTPGQGLQFLFEYFSETQRNKGNFPGRFSGRQFSNSRSEMNVSTLELGDSALYLCASSFLPSGRTFNEQFFGPGTRLTVL.

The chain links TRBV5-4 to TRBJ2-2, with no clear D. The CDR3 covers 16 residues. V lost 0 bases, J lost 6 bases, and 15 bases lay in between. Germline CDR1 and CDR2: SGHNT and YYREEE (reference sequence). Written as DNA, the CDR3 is TGTGCCAGCAGCTTGGGGGCGGCTGGATCCGCCGGGGAGCTGTTTTTT. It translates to CASSLGAAGSAGELFF.

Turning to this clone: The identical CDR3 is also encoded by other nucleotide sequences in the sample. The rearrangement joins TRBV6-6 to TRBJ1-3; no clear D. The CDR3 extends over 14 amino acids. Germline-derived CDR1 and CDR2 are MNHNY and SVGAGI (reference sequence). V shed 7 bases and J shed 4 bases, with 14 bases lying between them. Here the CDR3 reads CASTPGRTGNTIYF. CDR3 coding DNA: TGTGCCAGCACCCCCGGACGGACCGGAAACACCATATATTTT.

DNA for the CDR3: TGTGCCAGCAGCTACGACAGGGGTTACGAGCAGTACTTC. Translating gives CASSYDRGYEQYF. The rearrangement links TRBV7-2 to TRBJ2-7; 8 nucleotides match TRBD1. Germline values: CDR1 SGHTA, CDR2 FQGNSA. J lost 4 bases, V lost 4 bases, and 3 bases had no gene match. The CDR3 loop spans 13 amino acids.

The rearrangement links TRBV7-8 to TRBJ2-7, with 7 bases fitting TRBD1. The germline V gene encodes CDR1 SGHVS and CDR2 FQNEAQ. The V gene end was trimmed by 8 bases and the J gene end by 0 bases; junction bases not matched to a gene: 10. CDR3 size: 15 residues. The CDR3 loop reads CASLSSGTDSYEQYF. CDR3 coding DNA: TGTGCCAGCCTCTCCTCCGGGACAGACTCCTACGAGCAGTACTTC.

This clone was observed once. CDR3 residues: CASSGGLGQFF. CDR3 DNA: TGTGCCAGCAGCGGAGGACTTGGGCAGTTCTTC. The V gene is TRBV25-1, the J gene TRBJ2-1, with D maybe TRBD2 (5 bases). Trimming stripped 6 bases from V and 12 bases from J, with 12 bases between. The CDR3 covers 11 residues. Germline CDR1 reads MGHDK; CDR2 reads SYGVNS.

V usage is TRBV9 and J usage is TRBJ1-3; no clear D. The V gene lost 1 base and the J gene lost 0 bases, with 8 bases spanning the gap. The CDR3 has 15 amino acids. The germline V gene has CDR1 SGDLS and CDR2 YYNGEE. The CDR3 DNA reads TGTGCCAGCAGCGTAATAGGGTCCTCTGGAAACACCATATATTTT. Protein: CASSVIGSSGNTIYF.

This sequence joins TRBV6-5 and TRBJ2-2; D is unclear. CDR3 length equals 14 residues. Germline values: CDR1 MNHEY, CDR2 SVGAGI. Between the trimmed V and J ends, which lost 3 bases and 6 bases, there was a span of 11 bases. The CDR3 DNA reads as TGTGCCAGCAGTTATAAAATACCCCCCGGGGAGCTGTTTTTT. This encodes CASSYKIPPGELFF.

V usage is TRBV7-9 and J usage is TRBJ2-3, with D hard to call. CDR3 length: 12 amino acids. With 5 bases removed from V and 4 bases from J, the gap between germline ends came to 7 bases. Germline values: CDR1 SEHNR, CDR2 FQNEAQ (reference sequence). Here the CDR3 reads CASSLSSDTQYF. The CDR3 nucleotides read TGTGCCAGCAGCCTCTCTTCAGATACGCAGTATTTT.

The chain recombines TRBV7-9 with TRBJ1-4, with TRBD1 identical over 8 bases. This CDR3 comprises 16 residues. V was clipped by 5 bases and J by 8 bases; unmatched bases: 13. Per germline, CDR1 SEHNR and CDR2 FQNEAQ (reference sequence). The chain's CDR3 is CASSAPGQGIGEKLFF. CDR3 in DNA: TGTGCCAGCAGCGCGCCCGGACAGGGAATAGGGGAAAAACTGTTTTTT.

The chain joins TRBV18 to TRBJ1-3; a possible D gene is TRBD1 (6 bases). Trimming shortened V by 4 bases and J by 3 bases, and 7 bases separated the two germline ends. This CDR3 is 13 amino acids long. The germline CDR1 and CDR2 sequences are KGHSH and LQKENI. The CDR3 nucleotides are TGTGCCAGCTCACAGGGGGATGGAAACACCATATATTTT. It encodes CASSQGDGNTIYF.

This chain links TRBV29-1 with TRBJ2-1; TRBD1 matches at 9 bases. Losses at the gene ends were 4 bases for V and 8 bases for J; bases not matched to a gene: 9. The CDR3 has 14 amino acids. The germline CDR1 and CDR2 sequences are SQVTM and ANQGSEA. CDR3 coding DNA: TGCAGCGTTGTCCGGGGACAGGGAGGCGATGAGCAGTTCTTC. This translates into CSVVRGQGGDEQFF.

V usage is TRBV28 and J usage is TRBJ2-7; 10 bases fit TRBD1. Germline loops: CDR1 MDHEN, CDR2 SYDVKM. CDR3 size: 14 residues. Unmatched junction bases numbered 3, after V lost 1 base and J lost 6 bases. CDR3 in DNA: TGTGCCAGCAGTTTATCTGGGACAGGGGTCGAGCAGTACTTC. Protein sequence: CASSLSGTGVEQYF.

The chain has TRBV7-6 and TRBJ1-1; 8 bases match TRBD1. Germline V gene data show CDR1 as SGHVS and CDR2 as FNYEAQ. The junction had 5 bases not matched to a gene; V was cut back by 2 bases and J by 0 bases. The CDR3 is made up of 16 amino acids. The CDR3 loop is CASSLTGGTVNTEAFF. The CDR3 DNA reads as TGTGCCAGCAGCTTAACAGGGGGAACTGTGAACACTGAAGCTTTCTTT.

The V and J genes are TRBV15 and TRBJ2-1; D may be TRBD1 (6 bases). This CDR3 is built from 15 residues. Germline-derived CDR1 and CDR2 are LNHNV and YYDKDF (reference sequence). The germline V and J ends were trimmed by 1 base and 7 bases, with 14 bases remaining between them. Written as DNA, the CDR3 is TGTGCCACCAGCAGAGGACAGGTGGCGCAGAATGAGCAGTTCTTC. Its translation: CATSRGQVAQNEQFF.